This is a list of T cell receptor beta chains from one sample in a study of blood T cell repertoires in COVID-19. Sequenced by immunoSEQ multiplex PCR; TCRdb stores in-frame clones only, minus some. The sample lists more than 70,000 clones, about 86% seen once, with more than 1% in the top ten. Sequences were obtained from peripheral blood. These receptors all stem from a man older than 75 with active or convalescent COVID-19. Both conserved end residues are trimmed from each CDR3.

J,V,CDR3
TRBJ1-2,TRBV4-3,ASSQWDIRDGYT
TRBJ2-7,TRBV4-3,ASSQDPQGAYEQY
TRBJ1-2,TRBV19,ASSIVAGGTNYGYT
TRBJ2-4,TRBV3-1/TRBV3-2,ASSQDVGPIAKNIQY
TRBJ1-1,TRBV19,ASSIVGGIWTEAF
TRBJ2-2,TRBV5-8,ASSPGQLNTGELF
TRBJ1-2,TRBV15,ATSPYRAVSSGYT
TRBJ1-5,TRBV5-1,ASSLWGDTGQPQH
TRBJ1-2,TRBV21-1,ASSKCQGTTPSPGYT
TRBJ2-3,TRBV11-2,ASRHRTSGSTDTQY
TRBJ2-4,TRBV6-7,ASSSGGRALAKNIQY
TRBJ2-1,TRBV24-1,ATSDQFNEQF
TRBJ1-2,TRBV2,ASSYGTAYGYT
TRBJ1-1,TRBV12-3/TRBV12-4,ASRPDSHTEAF
TRBJ2-1,TRBV18,ASSPTGYGEQF
TRBJ2-3,TRBV2,ASSEGFGRTGTQY
TRBJ1-4,TRBV4-2,ASSQDWGWSGTGGPNEKLF
TRBJ1-6,TRBV5-1,ASSPGQINSPLH
TRBJ2-2,TRBV11-2,ASSLVRGANTGELF
TRBJ1-5,TRBV12-5,ASGLGGESSSNQPQH
TRBJ2-3,TRBV7-2,ASVRKTSTDTQY
TRBJ1-2,TRBV19,ASSTRTGGGYT
TRBJ1-5,TRBV6-5,ASTLGVNQPQH
TRBJ2-7,TRBV28,ASSLRPGGPLGEQY
TRBJ1-6,TRBV13,ASSLFLFDSPLH
TRBJ1-5,TRBV5-4,ASSLAGFSGPQH
TRBJ2-7,TRBV27,ASSLSGGPGAPGEQY
TRBJ1-5,TRBV6-2/TRBV6-3,ASSYSGGHQPQH
TRBJ2-7,TRBV7-3,ASSLTLGTKSYEQY
TRBJ2-7,TRBV27,ASSFKAGGYEQY
TRBJ1-1,TRBV18,ASSIQRGGNTEAF
TRBJ1-5,TRBV12-3/TRBV12-4,ASSFSGNQPQH
TRBJ2-1,TRBV7-2,ASSLVSGSGSYNEQF
TRBJ2-7,TRBV30,AWSESGGADEQY